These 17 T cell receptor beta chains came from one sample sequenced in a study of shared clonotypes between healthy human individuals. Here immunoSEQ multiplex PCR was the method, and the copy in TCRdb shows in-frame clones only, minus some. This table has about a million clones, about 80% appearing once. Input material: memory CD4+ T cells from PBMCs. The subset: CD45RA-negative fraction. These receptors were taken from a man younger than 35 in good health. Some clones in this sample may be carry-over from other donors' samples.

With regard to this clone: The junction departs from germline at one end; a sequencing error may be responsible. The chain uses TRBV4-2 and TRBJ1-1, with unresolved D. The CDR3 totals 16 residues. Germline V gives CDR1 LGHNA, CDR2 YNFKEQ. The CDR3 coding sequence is TGTGCCAGCAGCGAAGACTATCAGAAGATGAACACTGAAGCTTTCTTT. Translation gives CASSEDYQKMNTEAFF.

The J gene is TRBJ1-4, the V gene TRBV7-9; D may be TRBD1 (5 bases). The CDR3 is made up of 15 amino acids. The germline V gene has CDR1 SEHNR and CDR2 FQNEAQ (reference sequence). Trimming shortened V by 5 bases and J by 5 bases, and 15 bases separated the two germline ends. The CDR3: CASSPPRGENEKLFF. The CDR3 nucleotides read TGTGCCAGCAGCCCTCCCCGGGGGGAGAATGAAAAACTGTTTTTT.

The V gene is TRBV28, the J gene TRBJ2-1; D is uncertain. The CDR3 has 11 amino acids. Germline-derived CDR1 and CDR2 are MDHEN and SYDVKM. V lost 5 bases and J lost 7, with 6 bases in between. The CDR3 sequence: CASSKFNEQFF. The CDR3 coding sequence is TGTGCCAGCAGTAAGTTTAATGAGCAGTTCTTC. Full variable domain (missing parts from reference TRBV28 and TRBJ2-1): DVKVTQSSRYLVKRTGEKVFLECVQDMDHENMFWYRQDPGLGLRLIYFSYDVKMKEKGDIPEGYSVSREKKERFSLILESASTNQTSMYLCASSKFNEQFFGPGTRLTVL.

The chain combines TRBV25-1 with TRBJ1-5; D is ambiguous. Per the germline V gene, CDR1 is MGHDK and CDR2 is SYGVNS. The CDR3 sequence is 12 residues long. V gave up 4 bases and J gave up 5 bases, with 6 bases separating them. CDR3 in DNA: TGTGCCAGCAGTGGACTGGATCAGCCCCAGCATTTT. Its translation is CASSGLDQPQHF.

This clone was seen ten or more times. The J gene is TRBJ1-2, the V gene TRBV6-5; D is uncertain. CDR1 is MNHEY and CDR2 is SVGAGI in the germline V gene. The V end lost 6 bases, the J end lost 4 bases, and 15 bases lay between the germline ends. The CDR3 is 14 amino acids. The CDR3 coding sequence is TGTGCCAGCAGCCGTGGGAGGGAAGGCTATGGCTACACCTTC. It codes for CASSRGREGYGYTF.

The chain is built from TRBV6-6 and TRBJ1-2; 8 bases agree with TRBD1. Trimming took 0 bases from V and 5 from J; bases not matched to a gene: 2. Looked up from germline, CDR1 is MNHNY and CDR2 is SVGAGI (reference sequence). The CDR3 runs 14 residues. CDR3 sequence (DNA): TGTGCCAGCAGTTACTCGCAGGGGGCTTATGGCTACACCTTC. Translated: CASSYSQGAYGYTF.

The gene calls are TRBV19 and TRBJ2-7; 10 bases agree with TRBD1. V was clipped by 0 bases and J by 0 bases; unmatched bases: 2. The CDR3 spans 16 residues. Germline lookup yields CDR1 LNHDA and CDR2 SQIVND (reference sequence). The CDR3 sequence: CASSIEGQGSSYEQYF. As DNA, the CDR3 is TGTGCCAGTAGTATAGAGGGACAGGGGAGCTCCTACGAGCAGTACTTC.

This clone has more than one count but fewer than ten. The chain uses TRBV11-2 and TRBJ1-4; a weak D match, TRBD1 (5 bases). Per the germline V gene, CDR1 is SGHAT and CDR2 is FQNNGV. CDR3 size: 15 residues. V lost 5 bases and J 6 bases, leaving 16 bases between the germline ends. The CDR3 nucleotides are TGTGCCAGCAGCGTGAACCGGGGGAGTTATGAAAAACTGTTTTTT. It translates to CASSVNRGSYEKLFF.

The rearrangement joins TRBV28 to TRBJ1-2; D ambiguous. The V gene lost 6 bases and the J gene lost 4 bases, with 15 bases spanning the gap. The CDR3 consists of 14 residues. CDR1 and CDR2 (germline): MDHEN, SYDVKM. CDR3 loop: CASRTSPRGYGYTF. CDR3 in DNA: TGTGCCAGCAGAACGTCCCCCCGGGGCTATGGCTACACCTTC.

CDR3 in amino acids: CASKEGRYTEAFF. The CDR3 DNA reads as TGTGCCAGCAAGGAAGGCAGGTACACTGAAGCTTTCTTT. The J gene is TRBJ1-1, the V gene TRBV6-1; D is ambiguous. The germline CDR1 and CDR2 sequences are MNHNS and SASEGT. The V gene lost 7 bases and the J gene lost 3 bases, with 12 bases spanning the gap. The CDR3 loop spans 13 amino acids.

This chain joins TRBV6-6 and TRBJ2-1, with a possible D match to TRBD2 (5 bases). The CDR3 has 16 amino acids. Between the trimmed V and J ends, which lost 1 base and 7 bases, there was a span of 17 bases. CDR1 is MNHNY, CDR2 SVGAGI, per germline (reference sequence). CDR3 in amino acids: CASSYLVRAGGNEQFF. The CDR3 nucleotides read TGTGCCAGCAGTTACTTGGTCCGAGCCGGAGGAAATGAGCAGTTCTTC.

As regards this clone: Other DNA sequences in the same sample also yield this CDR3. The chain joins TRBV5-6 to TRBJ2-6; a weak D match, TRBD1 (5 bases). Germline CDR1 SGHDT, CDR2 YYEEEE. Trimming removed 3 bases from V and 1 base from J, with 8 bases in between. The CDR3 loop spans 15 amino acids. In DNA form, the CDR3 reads TGTGCCAGCAGCTCAAGGGGTTCTGGGGCCAACGTCCTGACTTTC. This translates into CASSSRGSGANVLTF.

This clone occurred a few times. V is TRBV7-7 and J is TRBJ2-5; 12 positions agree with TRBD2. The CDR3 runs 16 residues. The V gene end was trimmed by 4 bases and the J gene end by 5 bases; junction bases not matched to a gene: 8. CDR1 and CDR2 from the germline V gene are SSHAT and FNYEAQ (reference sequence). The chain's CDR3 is CASSSQGLAGGETQYF. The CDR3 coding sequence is TGTGCCAGCAGCTCCCAAGGGCTAGCGGGGGGGGAGACCCAGTACTTC.

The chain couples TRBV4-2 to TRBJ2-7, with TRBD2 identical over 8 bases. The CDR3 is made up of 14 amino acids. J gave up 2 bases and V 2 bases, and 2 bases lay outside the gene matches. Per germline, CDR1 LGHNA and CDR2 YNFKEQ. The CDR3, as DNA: TGTGCCAGCAGCCAATCGGGAGGGGCCTACGAGCAGTACTTC. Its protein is CASSQSGGAYEQYF.

DNA of the CDR3: TGTGCCAGCAGCTTAGACCGCTCTGGGGCCAACGTCCTGACTTTC. Translation gives CASSLDRSGANVLTF. J is TRBJ2-6 and V is TRBV7-2; D gene unclear. Germline V lookup: CDR1 SGHTA, CDR2 FQGNSA. The germline V and J ends were trimmed by 1 base and 0 bases, with 4 bases remaining between them. The CDR3 sequence is 15 residues long. Full variable domain (rest looked up from reference TRBV7-2 and TRBJ2-6): GAGVSQSPSNKVTEKGKDVELRCDPISGHTALYWYRQSLGQGLEFLIYFQGNSAPDKSGLPSDRFSAERTGGSVSTLTIQRTQQEDSAVYLCASSLDRSGANVLTFGAGSRLTVL.

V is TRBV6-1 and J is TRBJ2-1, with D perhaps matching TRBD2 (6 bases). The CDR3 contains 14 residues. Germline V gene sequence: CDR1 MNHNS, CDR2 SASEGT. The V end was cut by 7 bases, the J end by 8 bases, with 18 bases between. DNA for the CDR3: TGTGCCAGCAATTCATACGGGGCGGGATATGAGCAGTTCTTC. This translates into CASNSYGAGYEQFF.

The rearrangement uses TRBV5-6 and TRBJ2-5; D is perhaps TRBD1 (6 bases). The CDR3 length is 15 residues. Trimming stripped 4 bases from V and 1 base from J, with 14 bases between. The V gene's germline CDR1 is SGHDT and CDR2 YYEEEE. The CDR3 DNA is TGTGCCAGCAGCCGACCGACAGGATTCCAAGAGACCCAGTACTTC. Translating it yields CASSRPTGFQETQYF.